A single T cell receptor beta chain is shown here with its context. Libraries were prepared by immunoSEQ multiplex PCR; TCRdb keeps only in-frame clonotypes and omits some of them. Among 200,000 to 300,000 clones listed, over 65% were seen once. This record comes from a study of blood T cell repertoires in COVID-19. Overall study context: The samples span acute and convalescent COVID-19 from the United States, Italy and Spain. T cells, B-cell-depleted T cells, or PBMCs provided the cDNA or gDNA that served as material.

Germline values: CDR1 MNHEY, CDR2 SVGEGT. V dropped 5 bases and J dropped 1; count of bases not matched to a gene: 7. The CDR3 spans 17 residues. The J gene is TRBJ1-5, the V gene TRBV6-2 or TRBV6-3; 11 nucleotides align to TRBD1. The material sequenced was peripheral blood. The sequence was obtained from a woman older than 75 with acute or convalescent COVID-19. CDR3 DNA: TGTGCCAGCAGTCATGGACAGGGGGCGCGCAGCAATCAGCCCCAGCATTTT. Residues: CASSHGQGARSNQPQHF.